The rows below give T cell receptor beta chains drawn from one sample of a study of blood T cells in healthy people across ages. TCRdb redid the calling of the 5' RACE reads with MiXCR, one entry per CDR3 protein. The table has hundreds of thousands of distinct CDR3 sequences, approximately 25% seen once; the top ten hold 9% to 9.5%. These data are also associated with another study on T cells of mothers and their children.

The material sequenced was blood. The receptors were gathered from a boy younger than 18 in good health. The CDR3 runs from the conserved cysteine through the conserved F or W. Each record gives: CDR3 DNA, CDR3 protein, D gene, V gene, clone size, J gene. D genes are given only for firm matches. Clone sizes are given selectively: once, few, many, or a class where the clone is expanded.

TGCAGTGCTAGGTCTGCGGGGGGTAACACCGGGGAGCTGTTTTTT,CSARSAGGNTGELFF,TRBD2,TRBV20-1,NA,TRBJ2-2
TGCAGCATAGACCCGGCCCTTGGGGGAGATACGCAGTATTTT,CSIDPALGGDTQYF,NA,TRBV29-1,once,TRBJ2-3
TGTGCCAGCAGCAGGGGTTTGGGTAATTCACCCCTCCACTTT,CASSRGLGNSPLHF,NA,TRBV12-3/TRBV12-4,NA,TRBJ1-6
TGTGCCAGCAGTTTTTCCGGTGACAATGAGCAGTTCTTC,CASSFSGDNEQFF,NA,TRBV27,few,TRBJ2-1
TGTGCCAGCAGCCAAACCCCTCGGACAGAGAAAGAGACCCAGTACTTC,CASSQTPRTEKETQYF,NA,TRBV5-6,few,TRBJ2-5
TGTGCTAGCGGCGCAGGGCCTACTGAGACCCAGTACTTC,CASGAGPTETQYF,NA,TRBV7-7,few,TRBJ2-5
TGCAGCGTTGAAGATCACACGGGGCCCGGGGAGCTGTTTTTT,CSVEDHTGPGELFF,NA,TRBV29-1,NA,TRBJ2-2
TGTGCCAGCAGCCTATTCGATGAGCAGTTCTTC,CASSLFDEQFF,NA,TRBV5-6,many,TRBJ2-1
TGTGCCAGCAGTTACAAGGGGAGGGGCGCTTTCCCCTACGAGCAGTACTTC,CASSYKGRGAFPYEQYF,TRBD2,TRBV6-5,NA,TRBJ2-7
TGTGCCAGCAGCCAAGAAGCGTACAGGGACTATGACTACGAGCAGTACTTC,CASSQEAYRDYDYEQYF,NA,TRBV3-1,NA,TRBJ2-7
TGTGCCAGCAGCCCCGGGACGGGGATCTCCTACAATGAGCAGTTCTTC,CASSPGTGISYNEQFF,NA,TRBV5-6,few,TRBJ2-1
TGTGCCATCAGTGCAGTGATCGGAGGACAGGGTGTAGACGAGCAGTACTTC,CAISAVIGGQGVDEQYF,TRBD1,TRBV10-3,few,TRBJ2-7
TGTGCCAGCAGATGTAATCCGGGTCCAACTAGTAACCCGCCCTACGAGCAGTACTTC,CASRCNPGPTSNPPYEQYF,NA,TRBV28,NA,TRBJ2-7
TGCGCCAGCAGGACTAGCGGGTCGGGAGAGACCCAGTACTTC,CASRTSGSGETQYF,TRBD2,TRBV5-1,few,TRBJ2-5
TGTGCCAGCAGCGTAGATGAGACAGGGAGTTTCGAGCAGTACTTC,CASSVDETGSFEQYF,TRBD1,TRBV9,NA,TRBJ2-7
TGCAGTGCTGGGACTAGCGGATACAATGGGCAGTTCTTC,CSAGTSGYNGQFF,TRBD2,TRBV20-1,NA,TRBJ2-1
TGTGCCAGCACCACGGACAGGGTAGAATCCTACGAGCAGTACTTC,CASTTDRVESYEQYF,TRBD1,TRBV6-1,NA,TRBJ2-7
TGTGCCAGCAGTTTAGGGACAGCCGGAACAAATTCACCCCTCCACTTT,CASSLGTAGTNSPLHF,TRBD1,TRBV27,few,TRBJ1-6
TGTGCCAGCAGCCAAGGGCGGGCCTCCTACAATGAGCAGTTCTTC,CASSQGRASYNEQFF,NA,TRBV3-1,many,TRBJ2-1
TGTGCCAGCAGGGTTTACACTGAAGCTTTCTTT,CASRVYTEAFF,NA,TRBV2,NA,TRBJ1-1
TGTGCCAGCAGCTTACAGCGGGGGAGAACAGATACGCAGTATTTT,CASSLQRGRTDTQYF,TRBD2,TRBV11-2,few,TRBJ2-3
TGCAGTGCTATTGGGAGGCAAGAGACCCAGTACTTC,CSAIGRQETQYF,NA,TRBV20-1,NA,TRBJ2-5